These 5 T cell receptor beta chains came from one sample sequenced in a study of T cells in Graves' hyperthyroidism and ophthalmopathy. Authors of the study amplified TCR beta CDR3 regions from RNA transcripts. The TCR CDR3 was amplified in a first-round RT-PCR using the HTBI primer set. TCRdb processed the multiplex PCR reads anew with MiXCR; each CDR3 protein has one entry. The data show some 350,000 distinct CDR3 sequences, around 15% seen once. Sequences were obtained from blood. The receptors come from a woman aged 55-69 years with Graves' ophthalmopathy.

The sample holds many counts of this clonotype. The genes are TRBV7-2 and TRBJ2-7, with D perhaps TRBD1 or TRBD2 (6 bases each). The CDR3 consists of 15 residues. The V and J ends lost 3 bases and 1 base respectively, with 13 bases between them. CDR1 is SGHTA, CDR2 FQGNSA, per germline. The CDR3 nucleotides read TGTGCCAGCAGCTTGGCGGGACACCCGTCCTACGAGCAGTACTTC. Translated, it gives CASSLAGHPSYEQYF.

This clonotype was seen repeatedly, ten times or more. This chain connects TRBV7-8 to TRBJ1-5; unclear D gene. V dropped 4 bases and J dropped 6 bases, with 10 bases sitting between them. Germline V CDR1 and CDR2: SGHVS, FQNEAQ. The CDR3 is 13 residues long. The CDR3 DNA follows: TGTGCCAGCAGCTCGACTGTGGGTCAGCCCCAGCATTTT. Amino acid sequence: CASSSTVGQPQHF.

This clonotype was counted many times. For the CDR3, the DNA is TGTGCCAGCAGCTTAGATCGGAGGGGGGGAGGGAATGAGCAGTTCTTC. Its translation is CASSLDRRGGGNEQFF. This chain uses TRBV11-2 with TRBJ2-1; maybe TRBD2 (7 bases). Looked up from germline, CDR1 is SGHAT and CDR2 is FQNNGV. V dropped 0 bases and J dropped 7 bases, with 16 bases sitting between them. The CDR3 runs to 16 residues.

This clonotype was observed at least ten times. V is TRBV28 and J is TRBJ2-5; 7 bases match TRBD1. Germline assignment: CDR1 MDHEN and CDR2 SYDVKM. V dropped 6 bases and J dropped 2; count of bases not matched to a gene: 6. This CDR3 region has 14 residues. The CDR3 here is CASSEQGNQETQYF. The CDR3 DNA sequence: TGTGCCAGCAGCGAACAGGGGAATCAAGAGACCCAGTACTTC.

This clonotype has a handful of counts. The chain employs TRBV12-3 or TRBV12-4 and TRBJ1-5; no firm D call. The CDR3 length is 14 residues. Trimming took off 6 bases at V and 3 bases at J, with 12 bases between the two ends. Here the CDR3 reads CASSLDRINQPQHF. DNA of the CDR3: TGTGCCAGCAGCCTAGACCGTATCAATCAGCCCCAGCATTTT.